Listed below are T cell receptor beta chains from one sample, sequenced in a study of blood T cell repertoires in COVID-19. The assay was immunoSEQ multiplex PCR, and TCRdb's table has in-frame clones only and misses some. The sample comprises 76,000 or so clones, about 86% of which are singletons, and roughly 15% rests with the top ten. Material for sequencing was peripheral blood. The origin of the receptors is an older man in a cohort sampled during active COVID-19. The CDR3 runs from the conserved cysteine through the conserved F or W.

j_call,v_call,cdr3_aa
TRBJ1-3,TRBV5-4,CASSPGQNRNTIYF
TRBJ2-1,TRBV7-9,CASRGRLAGADNEQFF
TRBJ1-6,TRBV10-3,CAIRQSNNSPLHF
TRBJ2-6,TRBV4-2,CASSPRDSGANVLTF
TRBJ2-1,TRBV3-1/TRBV3-2,CASGAGIYNEQFF
TRBJ2-3,TRBV4-3,CASSRGLAGGTDTQYF
TRBJ2-1,TRBV3-1/TRBV3-2,CASMSSEGRYNEQFF
TRBJ2-5,TRBV18,CASSQSTGQETQYF
TRBJ2-3,TRBV28,CASSFTGYIGTDTQYF
TRBJ1-6,TRBV2,CASSEARDSPLHF
TRBJ2-3,TRBV5-1,CASRTSGGMDTQYF
TRBJ1-1,TRBV19,CASSMDLRGGGAGEAFF
TRBJ1-1,TRBV4-2,CASSRQGWDTEAFF
TRBJ2-3,TRBV6-5,CASSLAGGRTDTQYF
TRBJ2-3,TRBV7-2,CASSQDRGTDTQYF
TRBJ2-5,TRBV7-2,CASSFFGETGETQYF
TRBJ2-3,TRBV7-9,CASSLEGSASTDTQYF
TRBJ1-3,TRBV5-4,CASSLAPRPGTGTTIYF
TRBJ1-5,TRBV28,CASSLQNRLLRPQHF
TRBJ1-1,TRBV5-1,CASSTQRDTEAFF
TRBJ2-7,TRBV5-6,CASSLESAGFYEQYF
TRBJ1-2,TRBV19,CASSTRQGSGYTF
TRBJ2-6,TRBV19,CAGIGTGSGANVLTF
TRBJ1-2,TRBV6-1,CASSEQDRLYGYTF
TRBJ2-3,TRBV7-9,CASRQGTDTQYF
TRBJ2-3,TRBV11-2,CASSLELGDTQYF
TRBJ1-3,TRBV6-2/TRBV6-3,CASSYGGQVLYF
TRBJ1-2,TRBV3-1/TRBV3-2,CASSQEGTGASGYTF
TRBJ1-2,TRBV5-4,CASASDPGIGGYTF
TRBJ2-5,TRBV11-2,CASSLARQGRKETQYF